This T cell receptor beta chain emerged from a study of shared clonotypes between healthy human individuals. Note on this clone: Its antigen is still unknown.

Trimming removed 2 bases from V and 3 bases from J, with 14 bases in between. This CDR3 is 16 amino acids long. CDR1 LGHNA and CDR2 YSLEER come from the germline V gene. Method: immunoSEQ multiplex PCR; TCRdb's copy keeps in-frame clones and lacks some. The data hold about 680,000 clones, with under 95% observed a single time. Study-level results: Naive subsets typically showed greater estimated richness than memory subsets.

Cells designated naive CD8 were CD45RO-negative and were positively selected for CCR7, with terminally differentiated effector memory CD45RA+ cells excluded. The rearrangement uses TRBV4-3 and TRBJ2-1, with D perhaps TRBD1 (5 bases). What was sequenced was naive CD8+ T cells sorted from blood. This TCR derives from a man between 25 and 39 years old in good health. This chain's CDR3 is CASSQSGAGYYNEQFF. Here the CDR3 DNA reads TGCGCCAGCAGCCAAAGTGGAGCAGGGTACTACAATGAGCAGTTCTTC.